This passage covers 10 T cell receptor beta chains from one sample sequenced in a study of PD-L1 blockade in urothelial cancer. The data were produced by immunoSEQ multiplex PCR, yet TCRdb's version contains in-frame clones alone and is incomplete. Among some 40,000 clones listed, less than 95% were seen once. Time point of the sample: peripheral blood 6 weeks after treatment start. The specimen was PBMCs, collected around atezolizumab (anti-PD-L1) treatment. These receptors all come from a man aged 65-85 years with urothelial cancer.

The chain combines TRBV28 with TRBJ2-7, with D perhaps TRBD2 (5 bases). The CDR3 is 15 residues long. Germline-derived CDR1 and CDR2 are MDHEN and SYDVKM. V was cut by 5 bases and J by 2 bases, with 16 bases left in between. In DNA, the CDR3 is TGTGCCAGCAGTAGAACACGGACTCGGCCCTACGAGCAGTACTTC. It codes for CASSRTRTRPYEQYF.

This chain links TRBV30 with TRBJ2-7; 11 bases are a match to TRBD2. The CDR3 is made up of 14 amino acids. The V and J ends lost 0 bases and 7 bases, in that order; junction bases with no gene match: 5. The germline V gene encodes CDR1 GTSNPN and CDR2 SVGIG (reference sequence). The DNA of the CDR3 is TGTGCCTGGAGTGTACTAGCGGGAGTTGGTGAGCAGTACTTC. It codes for CAWSVLAGVGEQYF.

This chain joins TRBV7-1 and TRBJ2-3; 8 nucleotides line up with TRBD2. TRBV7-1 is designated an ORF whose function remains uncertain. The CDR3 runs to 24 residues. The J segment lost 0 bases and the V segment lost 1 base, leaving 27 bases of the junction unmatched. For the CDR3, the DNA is TGTGCCAGCAGCTCAGGACTAGCGCTGCGTAAGAAGGGCCTCCGGGGGGACAGCACAGATACGCAGTATTTT. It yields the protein CASSSGLALRKKGLRGDSTDTQYF.

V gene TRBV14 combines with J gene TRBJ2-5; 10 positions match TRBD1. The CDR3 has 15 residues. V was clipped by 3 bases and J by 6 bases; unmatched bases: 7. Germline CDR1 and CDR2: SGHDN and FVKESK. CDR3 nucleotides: TGTGCCAGCAGCCACGGGACAGGGGAGGTACAGACCCAGTACTTC. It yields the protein CASSHGTGEVQTQYF.

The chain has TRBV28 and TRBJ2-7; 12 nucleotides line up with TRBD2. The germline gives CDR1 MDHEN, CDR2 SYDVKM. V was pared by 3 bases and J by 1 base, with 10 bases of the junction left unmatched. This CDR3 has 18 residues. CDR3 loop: CASSFETSGSFRSYEQYF. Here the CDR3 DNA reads TGTGCCAGCAGTTTTGAGACTAGCGGGAGTTTTAGGTCCTACGAGCAGTACTTC. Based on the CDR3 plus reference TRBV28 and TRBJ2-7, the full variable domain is DVKVTQSSRYLVKRTGEKVFLECVQDMDHENMFWYRQDPGLGLRLIYFSYDVKMKEKGDIPEGYSVSREKKERFSLILESASTNQTSMYLCASSFETSGSFRSYEQYFGPGTRLTVT.

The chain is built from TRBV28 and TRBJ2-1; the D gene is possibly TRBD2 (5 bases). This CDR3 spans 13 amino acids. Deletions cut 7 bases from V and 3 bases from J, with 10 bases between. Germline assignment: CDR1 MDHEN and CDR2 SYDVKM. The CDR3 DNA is TGTGCCAGCATCGGGGTAAACTACAATGAGCAGTTCTTC. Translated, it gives CASIGVNYNEQFF.

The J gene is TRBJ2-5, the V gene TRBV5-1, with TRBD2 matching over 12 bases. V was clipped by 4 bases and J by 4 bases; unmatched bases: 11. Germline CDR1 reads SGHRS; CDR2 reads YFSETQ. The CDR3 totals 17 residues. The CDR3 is CASSPGLAGKGVETQYF. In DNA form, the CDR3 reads TGCGCCAGCAGCCCAGGACTAGCGGGAAAGGGGGTAGAGACCCAGTACTTC.

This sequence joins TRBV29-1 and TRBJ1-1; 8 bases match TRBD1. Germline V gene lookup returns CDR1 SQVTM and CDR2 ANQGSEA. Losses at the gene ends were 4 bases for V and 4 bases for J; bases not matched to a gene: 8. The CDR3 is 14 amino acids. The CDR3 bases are TGCAGCGTTGTGACAGGGGTAATTGGCACTGAAGCTTTCTTT. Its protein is CSVVTGVIGTEAFF.

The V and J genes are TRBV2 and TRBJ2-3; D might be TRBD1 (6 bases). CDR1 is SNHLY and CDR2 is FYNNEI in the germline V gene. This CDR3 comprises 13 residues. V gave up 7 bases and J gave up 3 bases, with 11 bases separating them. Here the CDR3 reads CASMQGKTDTQYF. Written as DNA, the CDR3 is TGTGCCAGCATGCAGGGGAAAACAGATACGCAGTATTTT.

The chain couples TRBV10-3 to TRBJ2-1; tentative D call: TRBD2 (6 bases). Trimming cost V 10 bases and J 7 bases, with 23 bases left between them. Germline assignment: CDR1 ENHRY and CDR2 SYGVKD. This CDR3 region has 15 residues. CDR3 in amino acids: CATQSGESPRNEQFF. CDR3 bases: TGTGCCACCCAATCGGGAGAGTCTCCGAGGAATGAGCAGTTCTTC.